This entry lists 26 T cell receptor beta chains sequenced from one sample in a study of Ad26.COV2.S vaccination and SARS-CoV-2 variants. The protocol was immunoSEQ multiplex PCR, while the TCRdb copy is restricted to in-frame clones and leaves out a portion. The table shows roughly 320,000 clones, with 87% occurring only once. Described treatment: about 20 received Ad26.COV2.S at low or high dose, single or two shots; 5 received placebo; per-sample allocation not given. Specimens were obtained on day 63 following the first vaccine or placebo injection. Source: peripheral blood, taken in a trial of Ad26.COV2.S vaccine versus placebo. Every receptor here comes from a person aged 18-65 years who received the Ad26.COV2.S COVID-19 vaccine or a placebo.

The rearrangement uses TRBV4-2 and TRBJ2-3, with 10 bases lining up with TRBD2. The germline gives CDR1 LGHNA, CDR2 YNFKEQ. V shed 2 bases, J shed 2 bases, and the junction held 4 bases outside the gene matches. There are 16 residues in the CDR3. DNA of the CDR3: TGTGCCAGCAGCCAAACACTAGCGGGGTACACAGATACGCAGTATTTT. Protein product: CASSQTLAGYTDTQYF.

J is TRBJ2-1 and V is TRBV11-2, with D unresolved. V was clipped by 4 bases and J by 8 bases, with 12 bases between them. The CDR3 totals 13 residues. Germline-derived CDR1 and CDR2 are SGHAT and FQNNGV. The DNA of the CDR3 is TGTGCCAGCAGCTCCACCCCATCGGATGAGCAGTTCTTC. Encoded protein: CASSSTPSDEQFF.

The chain has TRBV20-1 and TRBJ2-7, with D perhaps TRBD1 (6 bases). Germline V gene lookup returns CDR1 DFQATT and CDR2 SNEGSKA (reference sequence). V lost 6 bases, J lost 5 bases, and 11 bases lay in between. The CDR3 sequence is 11 residues long. The CDR3 nucleotides are TGCAGTGCAGAAAGGGGGAACGAGCAGTACTTC. This gives the protein CSAERGNEQYF.

The chain combines TRBV11-1 with TRBJ1-2; possible D gene TRBD1, 6 bases. The CDR3 has 12 amino acids. Germline-derived CDR1 and CDR2 are SGHAT and FQDESV (reference sequence). V was trimmed by 3 bases and J by 7 bases, leaving 9 bases between them. Here the CDR3 reads CASSLWGAGYTF. Here the CDR3 DNA reads TGTGCCAGCAGCTTGTGGGGGGCTGGCTACACCTTC.

This sequence joins TRBV20-1 and TRBJ2-6; D call uncertain. CDR1 and CDR2 (germline): DFQATT, SNEGSKA (reference sequence). The CDR3 length is 15 residues. Trimming stripped 3 bases from V and 0 bases from J, with 9 bases between. CDR3 bases: TGCAGTGCTAGTTTGGGCGTCTCTGGGGCCAACGTCCTGACTTTC. Its protein product is CSASLGVSGANVLTF.

This sequence joins TRBV6-4 and TRBJ1-4; TRBD1 matches at 9 bases. CDR1 MRHNA and CDR2 SNTAGT come from the germline V gene. This CDR3 has 16 amino acids. Unmatched junction bases numbered 8, after V lost 1 base and J lost 8 bases. Written as DNA, the CDR3 is TGTGCCAGCAGTGACTTGCCGGGACAGGGTACCGAAAAACTGTTTTTT. Amino acids: CASSDLPGQGTEKLFF.

This clone was counted only a few times. V usage is TRBV7-6 and J usage is TRBJ2-7, with TRBD1 identical over 7 bases. Trimming at V came to 5 bases and at J to 3 bases, leaving 7 bases not matched to a gene. The CDR3 contains 14 residues. Per the germline V gene, CDR1 is SGHVS and CDR2 is FNYEAQ. CDR3 coding DNA: TGTGCCAGCAGCGACCAGGGACAGATCTACGAGCAGTACTTC. It yields the protein CASSDQGQIYEQYF.

The chain joins TRBV5-8 to TRBJ2-4, with TRBD1 matching 7 bases. With 3 bases clipped from V and 8 bases from J, the junction kept 2 bases outside the gene matches. The CDR3 contains 12 residues. The germline V gene encodes CDR1 SGHTS and CDR2 YDEGEE. The CDR3 nucleotides are TGTGCCAGCAGCTCTCAGGGGGACATTCAGTACTTC. Translation gives CASSSQGDIQYF.

The chain is built from TRBV29-1 and TRBJ2-7; D may be TRBD1 (6 bases). Trimming shortened V by 6 bases and J by 0 bases, and 12 bases separated the two germline ends. The CDR3 covers 13 residues. CDR1 is SQVTM and CDR2 is ANQGSEA in the germline V gene. The CDR3: CSVKDSDSYEQYF. CDR3 nucleotides: TGCAGCGTGAAGGACAGCGACTCCTACGAGCAGTACTTC.

The chain has TRBV18 and TRBJ1-4; perhaps TRBD1 as D (5 bases). The length of the CDR3 is 15 residues. With 2 bases removed from V and 6 bases from J, the gap between germline ends came to 13 bases. Germline V gene lookup returns CDR1 KGHSH and CDR2 LQKENI. The DNA of the CDR3 is TGTGCCAGCTCACCATTAGGGACTGATTATGAAAAACTGTTTTTT. It translates to CASSPLGTDYEKLFF.

The genes are TRBV10-3 and TRBJ2-3; 7 positions agree with TRBD2. The CDR3 length is 19 residues. CDR1 is ENHRY, CDR2 SYGVKD, per germline. The trim removed 11 bases at V and 2 bases at J, leaving 25 bases unmatched. CDR3 region: CAASTPWLAEVLDTDTQYF. The CDR3 DNA reads TGTGCCGCCTCAACCCCCTGGCTAGCGGAAGTACTCGACACAGATACGCAGTATTTT.

This sequence joins TRBV19 and TRBJ1-1; no firm D call. Germline V gene sequence: CDR1 LNHDA, CDR2 SQIVND (reference sequence). Trimming cost V 0 bases and J 7 bases, with 9 bases left between them. This CDR3 spans 13 amino acids. The CDR3 bases are TGTGCCAGTAGTATAGAACCCTACGGTGAAGCTTTCTTT. Translation gives CASSIEPYGEAFF.

The chain employs TRBV6-5 and TRBJ2-3, with D uncertain. The CDR3 is made up of 14 amino acids. The germline gives CDR1 MNHEY, CDR2 SVGAGI. V shed 2 bases and J shed 2 bases, with 8 bases lying between them. The CDR3 reads CASSYRRTTDTQYF. The DNA for the CDR3 is TGTGCCAGCAGTTACAGGAGAACCACAGATACGCAGTATTTT.

The chain uses TRBV2 and TRBJ2-7, with 8 positions matching TRBD1. Per germline, CDR1 SNHLY and CDR2 FYNNEI. V shed 5 bases, J shed 1 base, and the junction held 4 bases outside the gene matches. CDR3 length: 14 amino acids. The CDR3 sequence: CASSPRTGSYEQYF. The CDR3 DNA reads TGTGCCAGCAGTCCTCGGACAGGGTCCTACGAGCAGTACTTC.

This clone was recorded a few times. The chain employs TRBV7-2 and TRBJ2-7, with D tentatively TRBD1 (6 bases). Germline V gene lookup returns CDR1 SGHTA and CDR2 FQGNSA. V was pared by 5 bases and J by 6 bases, with 20 bases between. This CDR3 region has 15 residues. The CDR3 region has the DNA TGTGCCAGCAGCCGTACTGGGACACCGGCTGGCGAGCAGTACTTC. It codes for CASSRTGTPAGEQYF.

In its sample, this clone was seen a few times. J is TRBJ1-1 and V is TRBV6-2 or TRBV6-3; unclear D gene. The CDR3 runs 15 residues. Trimming shortened V by 1 base and J by 0 bases, and 9 bases separated the two germline ends. Germline V CDR1 and CDR2: MNHEY, SVGEGT. CDR3 sequence (DNA): TGTGCCAGCAGTTACTTCGGGATAATGAACACTGAAGCTTTCTTT. It specifies CASSYFGIMNTEAFF.

The CDR3 DNA sequence: TGCGCCAGCCTGGAACGGGAATCCGGGGAGCTGTTTTTT. Translated, it gives CASLERESGELFF. This sequence joins TRBV5-1 and TRBJ2-2, with D possibly being TRBD2 (5 bases). Germline loops: CDR1 SGHRS, CDR2 YFSETQ. V was cut by 7 bases and J by 6 bases, with 13 bases left in between. CDR3 length: 13 amino acids.

V and J are TRBV30 and TRBJ1-1, with D perhaps TRBD1 (6 bases). The V gene's germline CDR1 is GTSNPN and CDR2 SVGIG (reference sequence). The ends were cut back, 2 bases at V and 5 bases at J, with 15 bases in the middle. The CDR3 has 14 residues. The CDR3 DNA is TGTGCCTGGAGTCGTCAACAGGGTGTGACTGAAGCTTTCTTT. Translated, it gives CAWSRQQGVTEAFF.

The chain couples TRBV12-3 or TRBV12-4 to TRBJ2-3, with 11 bases fitting TRBD1. The CDR3 totals 13 residues. The junction had 3 bases not matched to a gene; V was cut back by 8 bases and J by 5 bases. The CDR3 region has the DNA TGTGCCAGCGGGGACAGGGGGGAAGATACGCAGTATTTT. Protein product: CASGDRGEDTQYF.

The CDR3 spells CASSLEGARISNYGYTF. DNA for the CDR3: TGCGCCAGCAGCTTGGAGGGGGCTCGAATTTCTAACTATGGCTACACCTTC. This chain links TRBV5-1 with TRBJ1-2; TRBD1 agrees at 7 bases. The CDR3 consists of 17 residues. Germline V gene sequence: CDR1 SGHRS, CDR2 YFSETQ. Unmatched junction bases numbered 8, after V lost 0 bases and J lost 0 bases.

The CDR3 nucleotides are TGTGCCAGCAGTCAGACAGGGGAATATTCACCCCTCCACTTT. Its translation: CASSQTGEYSPLHF. The gene calls are TRBV6-5 and TRBJ1-6; 8 positions agree with TRBD1. V was clipped by 5 bases and J by 8 bases; unmatched bases: 5. Germline CDR1 and CDR2: MNHEY and SVGAGI. The CDR3 extends over 14 amino acids.

CDR3 sequence: CASSWQTKSSYEQYF. Here the CDR3 DNA reads TGTGCCAGCAGTTGGCAGACAAAGAGCTCCTACGAGCAGTACTTC. The rearrangement joins TRBV6-5 to TRBJ2-7; D gene unclear. From germline, CDR1 is MNHEY and CDR2 SVGAGI. This CDR3 has 15 residues. The V end was cut by 4 bases, the J end by 0 bases, with 13 bases between.

This clone appeared a few times. Other DNA sequences within the sample encode an identical CDR3. V gene TRBV19 combines with J gene TRBJ2-5; TRBD2 matches at 9 bases. Germline CDR1 LNHDA, CDR2 SQIVND (reference sequence). V trimming: 3 bases; J trimming: 0 bases; junction bases outside the gene matches: 5. The CDR3 length is 16 residues. CDR3: CASSIGGGVNQETQYF. In DNA, the CDR3 is TGTGCCAGTAGTATTGGCGGGGGGGTAAACCAAGAGACCCAGTACTTC.

The chain combines TRBV9 with TRBJ1-5, with D hard to call. The germline V gene has CDR1 SGDLS and CDR2 YYNGEE. The CDR3 consists of 15 residues. The ends were cut back, 3 bases at V and 0 bases at J, with 10 bases in the middle. The CDR3 DNA reads TGTGCCAGCAGCGAAAAGGCAGTTAGCAATCAGCCCCAGCATTTT. It yields the protein CASSEKAVSNQPQHF. The whole variable domain, remainder taken from reference TRBV9 and TRBJ1-5, is DSGVTQTPKHLITATGQRVTLRCSPRSGDLSVYWYQQSLDQGLQFLIQYYNGEERAKGNILERFSAQQFPDLHSELNLSSLELGDSALYFCASSEKAVSNQPQHFGDGTRLSIL.

The V call is TRBV5-1, the J call TRBJ1-6; 8 bases match TRBD1. Unmatched junction bases numbered 12, after V lost 4 bases and J lost 6 bases. CDR1 and CDR2 (germline): SGHRS, YFSETQ. The CDR3 sequence is 17 residues long. CDR3 coding DNA: TGCGCCAGCAGCAGACTTCCGGACAGGGATAGTAATTCACCCCTCCACTTT. This translates into CASSRLPDRDSNSPLHF.

This clone was picked up one time. The chain uses TRBV7-6 and TRBJ2-1, with a tentative D call TRBD2 (6 bases). V lost 4 bases and J lost 9, with 16 bases in between. In germline, CDR1 is SGHVS, CDR2 FNYEAQ. The CDR3 is 14 amino acids. Here the CDR3 DNA reads TGTGCCAGCAGCTCCCCAGTGTCGGGAGTTGAGCAGTTCTTC. Amino acids: CASSSPVSGVEQFF.